This T cell receptor (beta chain) was identified in a study of identical twins. General study findings and limits: There was more out-of-frame TCR alpha sharing in monozygotic twins than models estimated.

This clonotype was observed a few times. What it recognizes is unknown. TCRdb re-analysed the 5' RACE reads in MiXCR, keeping a single row per CDR3 protein. Counted here are 1.5 million to 2 million distinct CDR3 sequences, more than 30% occurring once; the ten biggest clones make up over 0.25%. The specimen sequenced was cord blood. This sequence was found in a newborn girl in good health.

CDR3 residues: CASSRRLVSKNIQYF. CDR3 in DNA: TGTGCCAGCAGCCGTCGACTAGTCTCCAAAAACATTCAGTACTTC. The chain joins TRBV12-3 or TRBV12-4 to TRBJ2-4; a weak D match, TRBD2 (6 bases). This CDR3 comprises 15 residues. V was cut by 6 bases and J by 2 bases, with 14 bases left in between.